In its sample, the clone carrying this T cell receptor beta chain was seen many times. Amplified material comprised TCR beta CDR3 regions derived from RNA transcripts. The first round was an RT-PCR with HTBI primers, and the second round was a multiplex PCR. TCRdb called the multiplex PCR reads again in MiXCR, with one record for every CDR3 protein. Here the sample spans around 660,000 distinct CDR3 sequences, about two fifths being singletons. The entry originates in a study of Graves' ophthalmopathy and Graves' hyperthyroidism. Germline trimming cut 6 bases from V and 5 bases from J; bases unmatched to any gene: 7. The CDR3 loop spans 15 amino acids. Germline-derived CDR1 and CDR2 are LNHDA and SQIVND (reference sequence).

The rearrangement uses TRBV19 and TRBJ1-6; 7 bases are shared with TRBD1. This receptor was identified in an adult man with Graves' ophthalmopathy. Material for sequencing was peripheral blood. The CDR3 is CASSPGGRNNSPLHF. In DNA, the CDR3 is TGTGCCAGTAGCCCAGGGGGGCGAAATAATTCACCCCTCCACTTT.